These 8 T cell receptor beta chains were all obtained from the same sample, sequenced in a study of beta chain features in type 1 diabetes (dated by TCRdb to about 2018). The receptor library was made with the immunoSEQ multiplex PCR assay. The High Capacity cDNA Reverse Transcription Kit was used to reverse transcribe all of the isolated RNA, meaning that expressed TCRB transcripts were what got sequenced. What TCRdb holds here is the immuneACCESS table cut down to in-frame rearrangements. Part of the clones is not present; checked against another copy, under half of the missing clones reflect an unresolved V gene, and the others are unexplained. The sample table records 360,000 or so clones; roughly 21% of these occur just once. The ten largest clones add up to under 0.055% of the sample. Sequencing used naive CD4+ T cells from blood. According to the study, the label for this sample's cell subset or site signals: true naive CD4+ T cells. These TCRs come from a woman aged 18 to 35 in good health.

This clone was detected a few times. This chain connects TRBV18 to TRBJ1-1; weak D call: TRBD1 (5 bases). The CDR3 sequence is 15 residues long. Trimming left V 3 bases short and J 4 bases short, with 15 bases between. Germline V gene lookup returns CDR1 KGHSH and CDR2 LQKENI. The CDR3 loop reads CASSPFRGDGTEAFF. CDR3 nucleotides: TGTGCCAGCTCACCCTTCCGCGGGGACGGCACTGAAGCTTTCTTT.

The chain couples TRBV30 to TRBJ2-6; maybe TRBD1 (5 bases). This CDR3 has 15 amino acids. CDR1 and CDR2 from the germline V gene are GTSNPN and SVGIG (reference sequence). V dropped 3 bases and J dropped 2 bases, with 11 bases sitting between them. CDR3 protein: CAWSVDRPGANVLTF. CDR3 bases: TGTGCCTGGAGCGTTGACAGACCTGGGGCCAACGTCCTGACTTTC.

The chain combines TRBV5-5 with TRBJ2-5; TRBD1 matches at 9 bases. From germline, CDR1 is SGHKS and CDR2 YYEKEE (reference sequence). Trimming at V came to 2 bases and at J to 2 bases, leaving 4 bases not matched to a gene. This CDR3 comprises 15 residues. DNA for the CDR3: TGTGCCAGCAGCTTCTACAGGGGGCATCAAGAGACCCAGTACTTC. Protein: CASSFYRGHQETQYF.

This chain uses TRBV10-2 with TRBJ1-5; D gene uncertain. The CDR3 has 15 amino acids. Germline V CDR1 and CDR2: WSHSY, SAAADI. With 3 bases removed from V and 8 bases from J, the gap between germline ends came to 17 bases. The CDR3 DNA sequence: TGCGCCAGCAGTGATCCACACCGAGCCCGGGAGCCCCAGCATTTT. The encoded protein is CASSDPHRAREPQHF.

The V and J genes are TRBV7-2 and TRBJ2-1; 9 bases line up with TRBD1. The CDR3 contains 15 residues. The V gene's germline CDR1 is SGHTA and CDR2 FQGNSA. V trimming: 6 bases; J trimming: 2 bases; junction bases outside the gene matches: 5. The CDR3 DNA is TGTGCCAGCAGTTCAGGGACAGGGACCTACAATGAGCAGTTCTTC. Translated: CASSSGTGTYNEQFF.

The chain employs TRBV4-2 and TRBJ2-3; the D gene is possibly TRBD2 (5 bases). The germline V and J ends were trimmed by 8 bases and 4 bases, with 13 bases remaining between them. CDR1 is LGHNA, CDR2 YNFKEQ, per germline. The CDR3 is made up of 13 amino acids. The CDR3 nucleotides read TGTGCCAGCGCGGGCGACGGCCCAGATACGCAGTATTTT. This gives the protein CASAGDGPDTQYF.

This clone was seen only once. This chain uses TRBV6-1 with TRBJ2-7, with D perhaps TRBD2 (5 bases). The CDR3 loop spans 12 amino acids. V lost 5 bases to trimming and J lost 4 bases, with 9 bases between them. The germline V gene encodes CDR1 MNHNS and CDR2 SASEGT. The CDR3 region has the DNA TGTGCCAGCAGTCTAGCTATTTACGAGCAGTACTTC. Translating gives CASSLAIYEQYF.

This clone was observed a few times. The gene calls are TRBV5-1 and TRBJ2-1; D possibly corresponds to TRBD1 (5 bases). CDR1 and CDR2 (germline): SGHRS, YFSETQ. Trimming took 0 bases from V and 3 from J, leaving 10 bases between them. CDR3 length: 15 residues. The CDR3 DNA reads as TGCGCCAGCAGCTTGGTTGGCAGGGACTACAATGAGCAGTTCTTC. Protein product: CASSLVGRDYNEQFF.